The 20 T cell receptor beta chains reported below all come from one sample, sequenced in a study of blood T cell repertoires in COVID-19. Using immunoSEQ multiplex PCR, the repertoire was profiled, and TCRdb retains in-frame clones only, with some absent. This table has roughly 66,000 clones, about 91% appearing once. Sequenced input: peripheral blood. These receptors were collected from a human donor in a cohort sampled during active COVID-19.

This chain connects TRBV5-1 to TRBJ2-3; 9 nucleotides line up with TRBD1. Per the germline V gene, CDR1 is SGHRS and CDR2 is YFSETQ. Losses at the gene ends were 3 bases for V and 0 bases for J; bases not matched to a gene: 11. The CDR3 extends over 18 amino acids. The CDR3 is CASSWRATGTGSTDTQYF. CDR3 coding DNA: TGCGCCAGCAGCTGGAGGGCAACCGGGACAGGGAGCACAGATACGCAGTATTTT. Looking up the rest from reference TRBV5-1 and TRBJ2-3 gives the full variable domain: KAGVTQTPRYLIKTRGQQVTLSCSPISGHRSVSWYQQTPGQGLQFLFEYFSETQRNKGNFPGRFSGRQFSNSRSEMNVSTLELGDSALYLCASSWRATGTGSTDTQYFGPGTRLTVL.

V and J are TRBV6-2 or TRBV6-3 and TRBJ2-1, with 12 bases lining up with TRBD2. The CDR3 loop spans 16 amino acids. Trimming at V came to 6 bases and at J to 6 bases, leaving 9 bases not matched to a gene. CDR1 and CDR2 from the germline V gene are MNHEY and SVGEGT. CDR3 region: CASSNRLAGGGNEQFF. CDR3 bases: TGTGCCAGCAGCAACAGGCTAGCGGGAGGGGGCAATGAGCAGTTCTTC.

The chain employs TRBV9 and TRBJ1-1; possibly TRBD1 for D (5 bases). CDR1 SGDLS and CDR2 YYNGEE come from the germline V gene. V was trimmed by 4 bases and J by 6 bases, leaving 10 bases between them. The CDR3 is made up of 12 amino acids. Here the CDR3 reads CASSRQGSEAFF. The CDR3, as DNA: TGTGCCAGCAGCCGTCAGGGCTCTGAAGCTTTCTTT.

The chain couples TRBV21-1 to TRBJ2-1; no check of the table's D call, TRBD1, against the DNA was made. TRBV21-1 is reported as a pseudogene. The CDR3 is made up of 18 amino acids. For the CDR3, the DNA is TGTGCCAGCAGCAAAGAGGGGGAACGGGACAGTCACTACAATGAGCAGTTCTTC. Translation: CASSKEGERDSHYNEQFF.

The gene calls are TRBV18 and TRBJ1-3; 7 positions agree with TRBD1. This CDR3 is 19 amino acids long. The V and J ends lost 5 bases and 8 bases, in that order; junction bases with no gene match: 24. The V gene's germline CDR1 is KGHSH and CDR2 LQKENI. The CDR3 DNA is TGTGCCAGCTCAGCCCAGATTTTTTATGGGAACAGGGGTAGGGACACCATATATTTT. This encodes CASSAQIFYGNRGRDTIYF.

The genes are TRBV7-3 and TRBJ2-1; 8 bases are shared with TRBD2. The ends lost 6 bases at V and 4 bases at J; junction bases unmatched: 5. CDR3 size: 14 residues. The germline V gene has CDR1 SGHTA and CDR2 FQGTGA. CDR3 DNA: TGTGCCAGCAGGAACGGGACTAGTTACAATGAGCAGTTCTTC. This sequence encodes CASRNGTSYNEQFF.

The chain uses TRBV7-2 and TRBJ2-2; weak D call: TRBD1 (6 bases). From germline, CDR1 is SGHTA and CDR2 FQGNSA. The V end was cut by 2 bases, the J end by 6 bases, with 10 bases between. The CDR3 consists of 14 residues. CDR3 sequence: CASSLTAGAGELFF. The CDR3 coding sequence is TGTGCCAGCAGCTTAACCGCAGGGGCCGGGGAGCTGTTTTTT.

The rearrangement uses TRBV2 and TRBJ2-5; 9 bases match TRBD1. The J segment lost 10 bases and the V segment lost 6 bases, leaving 3 bases of the junction unmatched. Germline V gene data show CDR1 as SNHLY and CDR2 as FYNNEI. The CDR3 is 11 amino acids. The CDR3 protein is CASRETGGQYF. The CDR3 DNA sequence: TGTGCCAGCAGGGAGACAGGGGGCCAGTACTTC.

This chain uses TRBV6-5 with TRBJ2-1, with D perhaps TRBD2 (6 bases). Germline CDR1 is MNHEY and CDR2 is SVGAGI. The CDR3 loop spans 14 amino acids. V was cut by 1 base and J by 10 bases, with 14 bases left in between. The CDR3 nucleotides read TGTGCCAGCAGTTACTATCGGGGAGGAGGCGAGCAGTTCTTC. Encoded protein: CASSYYRGGGEQFF.

J is TRBJ1-1 and V is TRBV19, with 8 positions matching TRBD1. Unmatched junction bases numbered 4, after V lost 0 bases and J lost 10 bases. CDR1 and CDR2 (germline): LNHDA, SQIVND (reference sequence). CDR3 length equals 13 residues. The CDR3 loop reads CASSIEAGGTAFF. CDR3 nucleotide sequence: TGTGCCAGTAGTATAGAAGCAGGGGGCACAGCTTTCTTT.

The rearrangement joins TRBV19 to TRBJ1-2; 7 bases map to TRBD1. With 3 bases clipped from V and 0 bases from J, the junction kept 10 bases outside the gene matches. This CDR3 region has 17 residues. Germline V CDR1 and CDR2: LNHDA, SQIVND (reference sequence). The CDR3 is CASSIGQVMRANYGYTF. The CDR3 DNA reads TGTGCCAGTAGTATCGGACAGGTGATGCGAGCTAACTATGGCTACACCTTC.

This rearrangement joins TRBV29-1 to TRBJ2-5; 7 positions match TRBD2. The V gene end was trimmed by 7 bases and the J gene end by 5 bases; junction bases not matched to a gene: 10. Germline CDR1 SQVTM, CDR2 ANQGSEA. The CDR3 extends over 13 amino acids. DNA of the CDR3: TGCAGCGCCCGGGAGGTGGCAGGCGAGACCCAGTACTTC. It is translated as CSAREVAGETQYF.

The chain is built from TRBV5-1 and TRBJ2-1; TRBD2 matches at 14 bases. Germline lookup yields CDR1 SGHRS and CDR2 YFSETQ. The V gene end was trimmed by 2 bases and the J gene end by 6 bases; junction bases not matched to a gene: 1. This CDR3 is 15 amino acids long. CDR3 sequence: CASSFGLAGGNEQFF. CDR3 in DNA: TGCGCCAGCAGCTTTGGACTAGCGGGGGGCAATGAGCAGTTCTTC.

The chain employs TRBV19 and TRBJ2-2; 9 bases line up with TRBD1. The ends lost 6 bases at V and 5 bases at J; junction bases unmatched: 13. The CDR3 consists of 17 residues. The germline V gene has CDR1 LNHDA and CDR2 SQIVND (reference sequence). CDR3 region: CASSRFDGTGWTGELFF. The CDR3 DNA reads TGTGCCAGTAGCAGGTTCGATGGGACAGGGTGGACCGGGGAGCTGTTTTTT.

This chain connects TRBV6-2 or TRBV6-3 to TRBJ1-6; 7 bases are shared with TRBD1. Trimming cost V 6 bases and J 5 bases; bases outside gene matches: 7. CDR1 and CDR2 (germline): MNHEY, SVGEGT. The CDR3 loop spans 15 amino acids. CDR3 coding DNA: TGTGCCAGCAGCCTTCAGACAGGGAATAATTCACCCCTCCACTTT. Its translation is CASSLQTGNNSPLHF.

V usage is TRBV7-2 and J usage is TRBJ2-1, with a tentative D call TRBD2 (6 bases). The V end was cut by 1 base, the J end by 9 bases, with 13 bases between. This CDR3 is 14 amino acids long. Germline values: CDR1 SGHTA, CDR2 FQGNSA. The CDR3 is CASSLGLDQGEQFF. In nucleotides, the CDR3 is TGTGCCAGCAGCTTAGGACTAGATCAGGGTGAGCAGTTCTTC. Filled out from reference TRBV7-2 and TRBJ2-1, the complete variable domain reads GAGVSQSPSNKVTEKGKDVELRCDPISGHTALYWYRQSLGQGLEFLIYFQGNSAPDKSGLPSDRFSAERTGGSVSTLTIQRTQQEDSAVYLCASSLGLDQGEQFFGPGTRLTVL.

The rearrangement joins TRBV6-5 to TRBJ1-1; tentative D call: TRBD1 (5 bases). The CDR3 consists of 13 residues. The V and J ends lost 5 bases and 2 bases respectively, with 9 bases between them. Germline V gives CDR1 MNHEY, CDR2 SVGAGI. The chain's CDR3 is CASSIQENTEAFF. CDR3 DNA sequence: TGTGCCAGCAGTATACAGGAAAACACTGAAGCTTTCTTT.

V and J are TRBV7-3 and TRBJ2-1; 9 bases agree with TRBD2. CDR3 length equals 15 residues. J was trimmed by 4 bases and V by 5 bases; bases with no gene match: 6. Per germline, CDR1 SGHTA and CDR2 FQGTGA. The CDR3 protein is CASSVSGGVYNEQFF. CDR3 sequence (DNA): TGTGCCAGCAGCGTTAGCGGGGGTGTATACAATGAGCAGTTCTTC.

This clone appeared a single time. The chain joins TRBV2 to TRBJ1-2, with 9 bases aligning to TRBD1. Trimming took 5 bases from V and 8 from J; bases not matched to a gene: 6. This CDR3 has 13 amino acids. CDR1 and CDR2 from the germline V gene are SNHLY and FYNNEI. This CDR3 reads CASSLTGGGGYTF. CDR3 sequence (DNA): TGTGCCAGCAGTCTGACAGGGGGAGGCGGCTACACCTTC. Full variable domain (rest looked up from reference TRBV2 and TRBJ1-2): EPEVTQTPSHQVTQMGQEVILRCVPISNHLYFYWYRQILGQKVEFLVSFYNNEISEKSEIFDDQFSVERPDGSNFTLKIRSTKLEDSAMYFCASSLTGGGGYTFGSGTRLTVV.

This clone occurred once. The chain combines TRBV28 with TRBJ1-2, with TRBD1 identical over 9 bases. CDR1 and CDR2 (germline): MDHEN, SYDVKM. V lost 5 bases and J lost 0; bases outside the gene matches: 7. The CDR3 has 16 amino acids. In nucleotides, the CDR3 is TGTGCCAGCAGTCCCCCGGGACAGGGAGCTAACTATGGCTACACCTTC. Translation: CASSPPGQGANYGYTF.